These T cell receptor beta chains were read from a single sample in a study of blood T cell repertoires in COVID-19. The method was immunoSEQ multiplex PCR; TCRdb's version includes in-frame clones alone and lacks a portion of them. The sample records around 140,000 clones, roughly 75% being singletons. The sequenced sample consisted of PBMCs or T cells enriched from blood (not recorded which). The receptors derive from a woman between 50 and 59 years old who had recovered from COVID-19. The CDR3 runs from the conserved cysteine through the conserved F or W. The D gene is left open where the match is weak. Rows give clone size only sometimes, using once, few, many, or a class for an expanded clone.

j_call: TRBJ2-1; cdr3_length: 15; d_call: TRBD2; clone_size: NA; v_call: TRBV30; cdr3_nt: TGTGCCTGGAGTGTAAGACTAGCGCACTACAATGAGCAGTTCTTC; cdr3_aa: CAWSVRLAHYNEQFF
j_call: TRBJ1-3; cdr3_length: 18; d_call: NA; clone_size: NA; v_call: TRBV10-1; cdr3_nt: TGCGCCAGCAGTGAGTCGGGGAACAGGGAATACTCTGGAAACACCATATATTTT; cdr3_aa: CASSESGNREYSGNTIYF
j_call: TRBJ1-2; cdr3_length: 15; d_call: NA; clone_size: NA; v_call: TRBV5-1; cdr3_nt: TGCGCCAGCAGCTTGGGACAGGTTATGAACTATGGCTACACCTTC; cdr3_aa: CASSLGQVMNYGYTF
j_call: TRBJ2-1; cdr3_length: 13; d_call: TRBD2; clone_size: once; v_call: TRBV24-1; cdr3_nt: TGTGCCACCAGTGATACCCTAGCGGGGGTGTGTTTCTTC; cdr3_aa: CATSDTLAGVCFF
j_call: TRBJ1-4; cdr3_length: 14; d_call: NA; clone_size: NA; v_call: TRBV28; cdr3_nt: TGTGCCAGCAGTCTAGGGAGCATTAATGAAAAACTGTTTTTT; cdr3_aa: CASSLGSINEKLFF
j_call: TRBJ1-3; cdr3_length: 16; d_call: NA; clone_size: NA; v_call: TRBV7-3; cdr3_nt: TGTGCCAGCAGCCCCCAGGGGCCAGCCTCTGGAAACACCATATATTTT; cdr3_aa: CASSPQGPASGNTIYF
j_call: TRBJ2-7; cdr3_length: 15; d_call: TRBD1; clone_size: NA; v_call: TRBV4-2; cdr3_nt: TGTGCCAGCAGCCAAGCGGGGACAGGGGGTTACGAGCAGTACTTC; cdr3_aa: CASSQAGTGGYEQYF
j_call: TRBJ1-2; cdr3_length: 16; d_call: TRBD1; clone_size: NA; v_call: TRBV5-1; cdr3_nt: TGCGCCAGCAGCTCCACCGGGACAGGGATTGACTATGGCTACACCTTC; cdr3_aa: CASSSTGTGIDYGYTF
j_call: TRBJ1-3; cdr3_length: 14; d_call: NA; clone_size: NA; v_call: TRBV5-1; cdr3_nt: TGCGCCAGCAGCCTTGGCATGACTGGAAACACCATATATTTT; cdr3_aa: CASSLGMTGNTIYF
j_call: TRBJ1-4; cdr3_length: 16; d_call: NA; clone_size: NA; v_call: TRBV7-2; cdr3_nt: TGTGCCAGCAGCTTAGGACTCGGGGGGCGCGGTGAAAAACTGTTTTTT; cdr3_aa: CASSLGLGGRGEKLFF
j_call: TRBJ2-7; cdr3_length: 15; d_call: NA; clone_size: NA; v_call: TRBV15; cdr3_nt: TGTGCCACCAGCAGGAGACAGGCAACCTCCTACGAGCAGTACTTC; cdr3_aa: CATSRRQATSYEQYF
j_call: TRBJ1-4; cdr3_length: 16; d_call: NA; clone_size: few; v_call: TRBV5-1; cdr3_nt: TGCGCCAGCAGCGCTGGAGGGGAGGCAACTAATGAAAAACTGTTTTTT; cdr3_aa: CASSAGGEATNEKLFF
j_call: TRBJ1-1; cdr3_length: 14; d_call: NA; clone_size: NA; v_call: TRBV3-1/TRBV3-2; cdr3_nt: TGTGCCAGCAGCCCCCACAGGAGGAACACTGAAGCTTTCTTT; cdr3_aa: CASSPHRRNTEAFF
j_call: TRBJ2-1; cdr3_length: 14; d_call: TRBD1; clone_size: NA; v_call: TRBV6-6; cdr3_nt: TGTGCCAGCAGTTACTCTCAGGGGGCGTATGAGCAGTTCTTC; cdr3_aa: CASSYSQGAYEQFF
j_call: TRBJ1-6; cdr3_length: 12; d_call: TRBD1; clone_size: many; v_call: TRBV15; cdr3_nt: TGTGCCACCAGCAGACGACAGGGCACCCTCCACTTT; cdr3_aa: CATSRRQGTLHF
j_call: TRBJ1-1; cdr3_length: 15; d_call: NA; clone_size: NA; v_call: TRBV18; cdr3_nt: TGTGCCAGCTCATCTCGCGGGGGTCGTATCACTGAAGCTTTCTTT; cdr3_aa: CASSSRGGRITEAFF
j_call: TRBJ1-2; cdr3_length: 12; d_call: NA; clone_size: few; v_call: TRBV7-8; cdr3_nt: TGTGCCAGCAGCCTTGGGGACACTGGCTACACCTTC; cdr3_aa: CASSLGDTGYTF
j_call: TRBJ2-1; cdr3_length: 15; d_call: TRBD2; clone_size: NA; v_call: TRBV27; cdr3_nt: TGTGCCAGCAGTTTGGGACTAGCCCCTAAAAATGAGCAGTTCTTC; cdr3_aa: CASSLGLAPKNEQFF
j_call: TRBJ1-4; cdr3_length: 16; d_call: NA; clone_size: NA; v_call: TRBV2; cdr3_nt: TGTGCCAGCAGTGGCGCCCCGGGAGCAACTAATGAAAAACTGTTTTTT; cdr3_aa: CASSGAPGATNEKLFF
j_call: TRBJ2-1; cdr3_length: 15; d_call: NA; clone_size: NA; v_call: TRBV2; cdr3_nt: TGTGCCAGCAGTACCCCGGACTCGCGTTACAATGAGCAGTTCTTC; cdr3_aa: CASSTPDSRYNEQFF
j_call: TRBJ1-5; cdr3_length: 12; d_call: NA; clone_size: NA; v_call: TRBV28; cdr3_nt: TGTGCCAGCACCGTCTCTCATCAGCCCCAGCATTTT; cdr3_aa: CASTVSHQPQHF
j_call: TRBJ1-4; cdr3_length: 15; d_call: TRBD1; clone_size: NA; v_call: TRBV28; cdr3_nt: TGTGCCAGCAGTATAACACAGGGGATTGGTGAAAAACTGTTTTTT; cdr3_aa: CASSITQGIGEKLFF
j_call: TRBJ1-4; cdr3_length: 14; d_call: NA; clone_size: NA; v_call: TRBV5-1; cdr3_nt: TGCGCCAGCAGCTTGGCAGGAAGTAGGGAAAAACTGTTTTTT; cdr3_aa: CASSLAGSREKLFF
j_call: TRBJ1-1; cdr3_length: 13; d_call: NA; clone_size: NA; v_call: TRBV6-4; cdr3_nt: TGTGCCAGCAGTCAGGACATGAACACTGAAGCTTTCTTT; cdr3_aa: CASSQDMNTEAFF
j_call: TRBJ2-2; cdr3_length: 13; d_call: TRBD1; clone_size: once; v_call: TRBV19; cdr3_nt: TGTGCCAGCTTTGACAGGGACACCGGGGAGCTGTTTTTT; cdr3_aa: CASFDRDTGELFF
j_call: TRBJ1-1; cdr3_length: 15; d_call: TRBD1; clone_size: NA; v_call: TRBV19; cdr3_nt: TGTGCCAGTAGAGGCCCCTGGACAGGGAACACTGAAGCTTTCTTT; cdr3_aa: CASRGPWTGNTEAFF
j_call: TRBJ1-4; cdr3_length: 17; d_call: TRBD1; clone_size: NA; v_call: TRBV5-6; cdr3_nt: TGTGCCAGCAGCTTGGCTGACAGGGGTCAGCTAAATGAAAAACTGTTTTTT; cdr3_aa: CASSLADRGQLNEKLFF
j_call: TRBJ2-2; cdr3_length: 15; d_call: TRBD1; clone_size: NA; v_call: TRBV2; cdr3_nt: TGTGCCAGCACGGGTACAGGGGCGAACACCGGGGAGCTGTTTTTT; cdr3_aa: CASTGTGANTGELFF
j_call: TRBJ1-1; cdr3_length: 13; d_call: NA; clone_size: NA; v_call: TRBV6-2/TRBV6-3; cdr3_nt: TGTGCCAGCAGTTACAACCCGGAGGCTGAAGCTTTCTTT; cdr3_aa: CASSYNPEAEAFF
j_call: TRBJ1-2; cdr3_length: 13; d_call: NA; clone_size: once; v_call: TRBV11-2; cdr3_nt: TGTGCCAGCAGCGACGCACGGGGTAGCGGCTACACCTTC; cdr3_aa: CASSDARGSGYTF
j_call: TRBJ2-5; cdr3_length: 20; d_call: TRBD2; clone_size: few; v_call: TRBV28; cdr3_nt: TGTGCCAGCAGTTTAAGGGCTAGCGGGGGCCACTCTTTGCCCCAAGAGACCCAGTACTTC; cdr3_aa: CASSLRASGGHSLPQETQYF
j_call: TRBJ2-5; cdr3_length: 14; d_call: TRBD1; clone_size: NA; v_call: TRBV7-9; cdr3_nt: TGTGCCAGCAGCGCTACCGGGACAGCGAGGGCCCAGTACTTC; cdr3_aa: CASSATGTARAQYF
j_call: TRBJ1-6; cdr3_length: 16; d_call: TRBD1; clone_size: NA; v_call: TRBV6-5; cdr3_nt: TGTGCCAGCAGTTACCCTTCAGGGGGGTCTTATTCACCCCTCCACTTT; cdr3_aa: CASSYPSGGSYSPLHF
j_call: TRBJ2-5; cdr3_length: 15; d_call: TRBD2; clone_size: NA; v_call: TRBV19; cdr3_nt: TGTGCCAGTAGTATAGGCACTAGCGGTCCAGAGACCCAGTACTTC; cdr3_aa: CASSIGTSGPETQYF
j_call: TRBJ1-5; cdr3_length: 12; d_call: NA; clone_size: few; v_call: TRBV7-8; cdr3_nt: TGTGCCAGCAGCCCCCAGGAATCGCCCCAGCATTTT; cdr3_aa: CASSPQESPQHF